The text below deals with one T cell receptor (beta chain). The data stem from a study of T cells after yellow fever vaccination. For TCR, cDNA came from 5'RACE template switching, which added a universal primer site and UMIs. TCRdb reanalysed the 5' RACE reads using MiXCR and keeps one entry per CDR3 protein. The data contain 350,000 to 550,000 distinct CDR3 sequences, roughly a sixth of them singletons. The length of the CDR3 is 13 residues. Trimming pared 5 bases from V and 14 bases from J, leaving 19 bases between. Germline CDR1 SGHTA, CDR2 FQGNSA. Sequencing used PBMCs, obtained before the yellow fever booster vaccination. The chain combines TRBV7-2 with TRBJ2-4; D perhaps matches TRBD2 (6 bases). The clonotype was recovered from a man aged 18 to 30 who received the YFV17D yellow fever vaccine. CDR3 coding DNA: TGTGCCAGCAGCGCTAGCCTCGGGGCGGGGAAGTACTTC. As protein: CASSASLGAGKYF.